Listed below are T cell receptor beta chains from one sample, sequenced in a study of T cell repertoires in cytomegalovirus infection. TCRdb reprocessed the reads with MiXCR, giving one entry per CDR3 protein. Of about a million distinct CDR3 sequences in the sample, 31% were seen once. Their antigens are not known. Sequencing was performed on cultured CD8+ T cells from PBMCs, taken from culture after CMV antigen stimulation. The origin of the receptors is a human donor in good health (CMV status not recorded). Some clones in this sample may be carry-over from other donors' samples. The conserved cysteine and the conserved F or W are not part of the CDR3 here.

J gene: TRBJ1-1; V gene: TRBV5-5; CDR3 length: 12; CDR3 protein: ASSPWVGSTEAF
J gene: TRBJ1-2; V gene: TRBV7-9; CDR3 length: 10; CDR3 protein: ASSLGYDGYT
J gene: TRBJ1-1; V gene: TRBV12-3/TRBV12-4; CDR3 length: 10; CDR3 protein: ASMMGRTEAF
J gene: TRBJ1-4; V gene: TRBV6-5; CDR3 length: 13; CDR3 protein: ASSILLRGYEKLF
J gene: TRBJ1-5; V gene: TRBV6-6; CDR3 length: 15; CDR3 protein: ASSGGQGALRSQPQH
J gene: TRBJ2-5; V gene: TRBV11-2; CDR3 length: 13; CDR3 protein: ASSLGDSTGETQY
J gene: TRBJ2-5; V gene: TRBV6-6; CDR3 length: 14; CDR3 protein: ASSYSGQNLGETQY
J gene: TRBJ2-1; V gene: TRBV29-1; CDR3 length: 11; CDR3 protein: SVGVPSYNEQF
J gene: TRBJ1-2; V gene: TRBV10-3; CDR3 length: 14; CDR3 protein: AIRTSVAGGLYGYT
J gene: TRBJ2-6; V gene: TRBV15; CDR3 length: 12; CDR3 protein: AIREFSGANVLT
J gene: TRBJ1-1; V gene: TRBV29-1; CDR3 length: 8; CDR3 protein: SDGLGEAF
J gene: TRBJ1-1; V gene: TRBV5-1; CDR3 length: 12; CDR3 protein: ASSWEGQGGEAF
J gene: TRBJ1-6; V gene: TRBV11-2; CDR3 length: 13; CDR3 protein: ASSLADALNSPLH
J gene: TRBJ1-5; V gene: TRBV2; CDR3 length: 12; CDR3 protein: ASSDRPHNQPQH
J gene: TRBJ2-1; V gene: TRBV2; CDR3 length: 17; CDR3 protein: ASSTPGQGATSGGNEQF
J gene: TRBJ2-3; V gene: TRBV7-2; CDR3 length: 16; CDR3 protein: ASSYYQGWSGVSDTQY
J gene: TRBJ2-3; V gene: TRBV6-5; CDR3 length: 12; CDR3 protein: ASSTGPGTDTQY
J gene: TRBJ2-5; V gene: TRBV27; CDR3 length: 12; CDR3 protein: ATSRGAAGETQY
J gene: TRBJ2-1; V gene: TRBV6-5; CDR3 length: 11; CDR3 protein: ASRGDWPNEQF
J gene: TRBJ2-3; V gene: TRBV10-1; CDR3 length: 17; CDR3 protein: ASSESPGLAGGRTDTQY
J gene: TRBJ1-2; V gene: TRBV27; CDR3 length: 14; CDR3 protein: ASSFGMTGPRYGYT
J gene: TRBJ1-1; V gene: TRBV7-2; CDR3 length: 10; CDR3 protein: ASSLVLPEAF
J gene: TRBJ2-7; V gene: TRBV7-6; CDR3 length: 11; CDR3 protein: ASSHGQSYEQY
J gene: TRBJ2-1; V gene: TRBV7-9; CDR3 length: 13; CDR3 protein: ASSLGRNLDNEQF
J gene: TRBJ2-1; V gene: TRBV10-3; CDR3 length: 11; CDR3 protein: AIRTGSYNEQF
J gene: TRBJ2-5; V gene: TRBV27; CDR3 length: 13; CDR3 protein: ASSHRGQPMKTQY
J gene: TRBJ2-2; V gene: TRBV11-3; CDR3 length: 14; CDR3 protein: ASSPMAGGPTGELF
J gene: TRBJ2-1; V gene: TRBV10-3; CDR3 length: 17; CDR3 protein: AISESGVGGATVYNEQF
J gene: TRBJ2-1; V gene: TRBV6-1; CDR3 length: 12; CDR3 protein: ASSGGPSDNEQF
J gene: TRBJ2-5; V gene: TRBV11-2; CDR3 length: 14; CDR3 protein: ASSLDGGTLQETQY
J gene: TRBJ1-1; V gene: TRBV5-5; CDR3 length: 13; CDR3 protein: ASSFTAGAQTEAF
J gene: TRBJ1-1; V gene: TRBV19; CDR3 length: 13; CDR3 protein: ASSQWGYMDTEAF
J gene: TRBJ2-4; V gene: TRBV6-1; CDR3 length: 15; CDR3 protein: ASSEKMAGVVKNIQY
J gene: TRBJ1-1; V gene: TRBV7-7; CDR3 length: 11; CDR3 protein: ASSPTGLTEAF
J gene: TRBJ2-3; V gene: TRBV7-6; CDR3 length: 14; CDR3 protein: ASSPGTEGITDTQY
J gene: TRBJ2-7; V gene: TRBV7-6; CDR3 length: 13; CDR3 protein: ASSIMSGGAYEQY
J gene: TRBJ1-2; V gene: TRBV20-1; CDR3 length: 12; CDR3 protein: SARTAHLNYGYT
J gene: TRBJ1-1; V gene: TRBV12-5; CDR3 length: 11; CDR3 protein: ASGSAANTEAF
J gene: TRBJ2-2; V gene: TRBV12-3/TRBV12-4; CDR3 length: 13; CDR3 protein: ASSLKGARTGELF
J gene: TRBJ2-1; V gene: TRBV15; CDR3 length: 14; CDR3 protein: ATSRDRGGPLNEQF
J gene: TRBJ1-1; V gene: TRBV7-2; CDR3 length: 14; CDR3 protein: ASSLAPWQGETEAF
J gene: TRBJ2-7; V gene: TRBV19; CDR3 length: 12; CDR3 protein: ASLAVDGTYEQY
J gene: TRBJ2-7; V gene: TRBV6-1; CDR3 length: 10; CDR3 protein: ASSDPGFEQY
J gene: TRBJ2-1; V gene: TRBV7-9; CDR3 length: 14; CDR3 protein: ASSSPGGGRSDEQF
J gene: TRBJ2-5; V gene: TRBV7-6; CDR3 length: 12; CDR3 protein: ASSLAAGGETQY
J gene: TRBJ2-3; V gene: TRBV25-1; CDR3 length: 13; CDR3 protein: ASSEFHAGSDTQY
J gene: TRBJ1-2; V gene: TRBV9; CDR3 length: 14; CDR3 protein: ASSGAGTGGSYGYT
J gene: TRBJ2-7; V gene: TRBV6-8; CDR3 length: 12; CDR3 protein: ASSYEWAAYEQY
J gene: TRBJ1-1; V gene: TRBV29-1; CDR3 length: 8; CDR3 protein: SAGVAEAF
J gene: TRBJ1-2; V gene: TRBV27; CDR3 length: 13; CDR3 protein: ASSLSSGGIYGYT
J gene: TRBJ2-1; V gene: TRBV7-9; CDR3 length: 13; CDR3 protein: ASSGRDGPWDEQF
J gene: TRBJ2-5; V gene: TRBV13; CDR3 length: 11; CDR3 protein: ASSLGLRETQY
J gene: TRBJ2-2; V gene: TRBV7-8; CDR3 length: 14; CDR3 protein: ASSPGTGRGTGELF
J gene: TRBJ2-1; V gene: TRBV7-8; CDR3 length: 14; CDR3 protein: ASSLVQRGTYNEQF
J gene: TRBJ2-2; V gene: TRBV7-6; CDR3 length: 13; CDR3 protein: ASSFGGFITGELF